This entry features one T cell receptor (beta chain) sequence. The CDR3 length is 17 residues. CDR1 and CDR2 (germline): SQVTM, ANQGSEA. V was cut by 5 bases and J by 2 bases, with 22 bases left in between. Random hexamers were used to reverse transcribe an amount of about 0.45 to 1 ug RNA. TCRdb re-called the immunoSEQ multiplex PCR reads with MiXCR, one entry per CDR3 protein. The sample consists of about 71,000 distinct CDR3 sequences, roughly 95% of them appearing once. These data are taken from a study of CD8 T cells in Susac syndrome. While CD8+ and CD4+ T cells were isolated negatively, TEMRA cells were enriched by FACS.

Material for sequencing was CD4+ T cells from PBMCs. The receptor comes from a human donor with multiple sclerosis. The chain carries TRBV29-1 and TRBJ1-5; D is perhaps TRBD1 (5 bases). CDR3 loop: CSVFARDPVECNQPQHF. CDR3 nucleotide sequence: TGCAGCGTTTTCGCCAGGGACCCCGTTGAGTGCAATCAGCCCCAGCATTTT.